The 11 T cell receptor beta chains below come from one sample, sequenced in a study of shared clonotypes between healthy human individuals. Sequencing used immunoSEQ multiplex PCR; TCRdb keeps in-frame clones, though not all of them. Of around 1.4 million clones listed, around 98.5% are singletons. The sequencing input was naive CD4+ T cells sorted from blood. Subset reported: CD45RA+ positively selected. All receptors derive from a young man in good health.

The rearrangement uses TRBV10-3 and TRBJ2-7; D possibly matches TRBD1 or TRBD2 (5 bases each). V dropped 6 bases and J dropped 3 bases, with 15 bases sitting between them. The germline V gene has CDR1 ENHRY and CDR2 SYGVKD. The CDR3 length is 14 residues. CDR3 protein: CAIRPWDGHYEQYF. CDR3 coding DNA: TGTGCCATCAGACCATGGGACGGACACTACGAGCAGTACTTC.

The chain links TRBV6-6 to TRBJ1-5; 8 bases are a match to TRBD1. The CDR3 is 16 residues long. Trimming took 6 bases from V and 4 from J; bases not matched to a gene: 11. CDR1 and CDR2 (germline): MNHNY, SVGAGI (reference sequence). The CDR3 spells CASRNRQGTLNQPQHF. CDR3 DNA sequence: TGTGCCAGCAGAAACCGACAGGGGACCCTAAATCAGCCCCAGCATTTT.

This clone came up once. The V gene is TRBV6-6, the J gene TRBJ2-1; D remains ambiguous. Germline V gene sequence: CDR1 MNHNY, CDR2 SVGAGI (reference sequence). Trimming shortened V by 8 bases and J by 4 bases, and 9 bases separated the two germline ends. CDR3 length equals 12 residues. For the CDR3, the DNA is TGTGCCAGCTATGACCCATACAATGAGCAGTTCTTC. This codes for CASYDPYNEQFF.

The V and J genes are TRBV5-3 and TRBJ2-3; unclear D gene. TRBV5-3 carries the ORF label, with uncertain function. Trimming left V 1 base short and J 0 bases short, with 12 bases between. CDR3 length: 16 amino acids. CDR3: CARSLSIPLSTDTQYF. The CDR3, as DNA: TGTGCCAGAAGCTTGTCGATTCCTTTGAGCACAGATACGCAGTATTTT.

The chain couples TRBV6-1 to TRBJ2-1, with 10 nucleotides matching TRBD1. CDR3 length equals 15 residues. Per the germline V gene, CDR1 is MNHNS and CDR2 is SASEGT. With V trimmed by 1 base and J by 6 bases, 3 bases remained unmatched. CDR3 loop: CASSEVGTGVNEQFF. CDR3 sequence (DNA): TGTGCCAGCAGTGAAGTAGGGACAGGGGTCAATGAGCAGTTCTTC.

The chain links TRBV5-4 to TRBJ2-3; perhaps TRBD2 as D (6 bases). Germline CDR1 SGHNT, CDR2 YYREEE (reference sequence). This CDR3 has 15 residues. The ends were cut back, 7 bases at V and 6 bases at J, with 21 bases in the middle. As DNA, the CDR3 is TGTGCCAGCGGACGGGAGTCAGCAGAGTCGGATACGCAGTATTTT. It translates to CASGRESAESDTQYF.

The chain employs TRBV5-1 and TRBJ2-7, with D uncertain. CDR3 length equals 15 residues. The V and J ends lost 2 bases and 4 bases respectively, with 16 bases between them. Germline loops: CDR1 SGHRS, CDR2 YFSETQ. Here the CDR3 reads CASSFMPLSAYEQYF. DNA of the CDR3: TGCGCCAGCAGCTTTATGCCGCTATCCGCTTACGAGCAGTACTTC.

As regards this clone: The identical CDR3 is also encoded by other nucleotide sequences in the sample. This sequence joins TRBV9 and TRBJ2-1; D uncertain. V dropped 1 base and J dropped 0 bases, with 8 bases sitting between them. This CDR3 is built from 15 residues. CDR1 is SGDLS, CDR2 YYNGEE, per germline. CDR3 protein: CASSVSGDSYNEQFF. The CDR3 bases are TGTGCCAGCAGCGTATCCGGTGACTCCTACAATGAGCAGTTCTTC.

The chain employs TRBV19 and TRBJ2-5; 10 positions match TRBD2. V shed 6 bases and J 2 bases; nucleotides not matched to a gene: 3. Germline CDR1 LNHDA, CDR2 SQIVND (reference sequence). CDR3 length: 14 amino acids. The CDR3 here is CASRPSGRQETQYF. The CDR3 region has the DNA TGTGCCAGTAGGCCTAGCGGGAGACAAGAGACCCAGTACTTC.

This clone was detected once. The genes are TRBV7-6 and TRBJ2-4; 7 nucleotides match TRBD2. Unmatched junction bases numbered 13, after V lost 2 bases and J lost 0 bases. In germline, CDR1 is SGHVS, CDR2 FNYEAQ. This CDR3 region has 19 residues. The CDR3 loop is CASSLSYGGGTKAKNIQYF. CDR3 DNA: TGTGCCAGCAGCTTATCATACGGGGGAGGGACTAAAGCCAAAAACATTCAGTACTTC.

The chain is built from TRBV6-5 and TRBJ2-7; 7 bases agree with TRBD1. The CDR3 covers 13 residues. CDR1 and CDR2 from the germline V gene are MNHEY and SVGAGI. The ends lost 10 bases at V and 0 bases at J; junction bases unmatched: 6. This chain's CDR3 is CATMTGSSYEQYF. DNA for the CDR3: TGTGCCACGATGACAGGGAGCTCCTACGAGCAGTACTTC.